These 32 T cell receptor beta chains share one sample of origin, sequenced in a study of CD8 T cell repertoires and HIV-1 epitope variants (TCRdb year 2020). No antigen has been assigned to these receptors. Library preparation was by the immunoSEQ multiplex PCR assay. TCRdb stores this immuneACCESS table with in-frame sequences only. Part of the clones is absent; in the studies checked, under half of the shortfall reflects unresolved V genes, and no reason is known for the rest. Present in this sample are around 3,300 clones, approximately 71% of which were seen just once. About 42% of the sample rests with the top ten. Input material: cultured CD8+ T cells derived from PBMCs. Source of these receptors: a male donor with HIV.

The V and J genes are TRBV7-8 and TRBJ2-1; D not certain. The V gene lost 1 base and the J gene lost 0 bases, with 16 bases spanning the gap. The CDR3 extends over 18 amino acids. Germline CDR1 is SGHVS and CDR2 is FQNEAQ. The DNA of the CDR3 is TGTGCCAGCAGCTTAGTAGGACCGGAGCTGAGCTCCTACAATGAGCAGTTCTTC. Amino acid sequence: CASSLVGPELSSYNEQFF.

The chain combines TRBV5-1 with TRBJ2-1, with D perhaps TRBD1 (6 bases). V lost 5 bases to trimming and J lost 0 bases, with 9 bases between them. This CDR3 spans 14 amino acids. Germline V CDR1 and CDR2: SGHRS, YFSETQ. The DNA of the CDR3 is TGCGCCAGCAGGGACAGCAGCTCCTACAATGAGCAGTTCTTC. This sequence encodes CASRDSSSYNEQFF. The variable domain in full, with the rest retrieved from reference TRBV5-1 and TRBJ2-1, is KAGVTQTPRYLIKTRGQQVTLSCSPISGHRSVSWYQQTPGQGLQFLFEYFSETQRNKGNFPGRFSGRQFSNSRSEMNVSTLELGDSALYLCASRDSSSYNEQFFGPGTRLTVL.

J is TRBJ2-1 and V is TRBV4-1; D is unclear. CDR3 length equals 16 residues. The germline V gene has CDR1 MGHRA and CDR2 YSYEKL. V shed 0 bases and J shed 2 bases, with 11 bases lying between them. CDR3 coding DNA: TGCGCCAGCAGCCAAGAATGGGCAGTAACCTACAATGAGCAGTTCTTC. Translating it yields CASSQEWAVTYNEQFF.

The chain carries TRBV28 and TRBJ2-7, with D possibly called TRBD1 or TRBD2 (7 bases each). The CDR3 totals 14 residues. Germline CDR1 reads MDHEN; CDR2 reads SYDVKM. V shed 6 bases and J shed 0 bases, with 12 bases lying between them. The CDR3: CASSPGGDSYEQYF. As DNA, the CDR3 is TGTGCCAGCAGCCCAGGGGGGGACTCCTACGAGCAGTACTTC.

V is TRBV30 and J is TRBJ1-3; D call uncertain. CDR3 length: 15 residues. Germline CDR1 is GTSNPN and CDR2 is SVGIG (reference sequence). V dropped 0 bases and J dropped 0 bases, with 9 bases sitting between them. This chain's CDR3 is CAWSVDSSSGNTIYF. The CDR3 region has the DNA TGTGCCTGGAGTGTAGACTCCAGCTCTGGAAACACCATATATTTT.

This chain links TRBV6-5 with TRBJ2-1; D gene unclear. V lost 5 bases, J lost 0 bases, and 5 bases lay in between. Per the germline V gene, CDR1 is MNHEY and CDR2 is SVGAGI. This CDR3 comprises 13 residues. In DNA form, the CDR3 reads TGTGCCAGCAGTGGTAGCTCCTACAATGAGCAGTTCTTC. It encodes CASSGSSYNEQFF.

The genes are TRBV5-1 and TRBJ2-7; possible D gene TRBD2, 5 bases. Trimming removed 2 bases from V and 5 bases from J, with 17 bases in between. Germline lookup yields CDR1 SGHRS and CDR2 YFSETQ. The CDR3 has 15 residues. CDR3 DNA sequence: TGCGCCAGCAGCTTTAAGGACTCGGAATGGGACGAGCAGTACTTC. Protein: CASSFKDSEWDEQYF.

A few counts support this clone. This chain connects TRBV19 to TRBJ1-1; weak D call: TRBD1 (5 bases). Germline CDR1 is LNHDA and CDR2 is SQIVND (reference sequence). The CDR3 length is 13 residues. Trimming removed 1 base at V and 6 bases at J, with 9 bases between. The CDR3 loop reads CASSIVGDAEAFF. As DNA, the CDR3 is TGTGCCAGTAGTATAGTGGGGGACGCTGAAGCTTTCTTT. The full variable domain, completed using reference TRBV19 and TRBJ1-1, is DGGITQSPKYLFRKEGQNVTLSCEQNLNHDAMYWYRQDPGQGLRLIYYSQIVNDFQKGDIAEGYSVSREKKESFPLTVTSAQKNPTAFYLCASSIVGDAEAFFGQGTRLTVV.

The chain carries TRBV7-2 and TRBJ2-1; 7 nucleotides align to TRBD1. The junction had 3 bases not matched to a gene; V was cut back by 1 base and J by 6 bases. The CDR3 has 14 amino acids. Germline-derived CDR1 and CDR2 are SGHTA and FQGNSA. The CDR3 nucleotides read TGTGCCAGCAGCTTAGTGGCAGGGGGCAATGAGCAGTTCTTC. The encoded protein is CASSLVAGGNEQFF.

This clone was seen a handful of times. The chain couples TRBV10-3 to TRBJ2-2; TRBD1 matches 7 bases. Germline V gives CDR1 ENHRY, CDR2 SYGVKD. This CDR3 region has 16 residues. Trimming removed 5 bases from V and 6 bases from J; junction bases left unmatched: 12. The CDR3 reads CAISTTGEGPAGELFF. The CDR3 DNA follows: TGTGCCATCAGTACTACAGGGGAAGGCCCCGCCGGGGAGCTGTTTTTT.

This clone was observed a handful of times. The V call is TRBV18, the J call TRBJ1-1; D remains ambiguous. In germline, CDR1 is KGHSH, CDR2 LQKENI. This CDR3 comprises 15 residues. Trimming cost V 0 bases and J 3 bases, with 11 bases left between them. CDR3 residues: CASSPPGLADTEAFF. CDR3 DNA sequence: TGTGCCAGCTCACCACCTGGACTGGCGGACACTGAAGCTTTCTTT.

This clone was seen a single time. This rearrangement joins TRBV11-2 to TRBJ2-3; the D gene is possibly TRBD2 (5 bases). CDR1 SGHAT and CDR2 FQNNGV come from the germline V gene. Trimming took 7 bases from V and 2 from J, leaving 16 bases between them. The CDR3 extends over 15 amino acids. Here the CDR3 reads CASTLGVGYTDTQYF. CDR3 sequence (DNA): TGTGCCAGCACCCTCGGGGTAGGGTACACAGATACGCAGTATTTT.

V gene TRBV6-1 combines with J gene TRBJ2-7; D is unclear. Looked up from germline, CDR1 is MNHNS and CDR2 is SASEGT. The V end was cut by 0 bases, the J end by 4 bases, with 7 bases between. The CDR3 consists of 13 residues. The CDR3 spells CASSEATAYEQYF. The CDR3, as DNA: TGTGCCAGCAGTGAAGCGACCGCATACGAGCAGTACTTC.

This rearrangement joins TRBV19 to TRBJ2-7; 8 bases are a match to TRBD1. V dropped 1 base and J dropped 3; count of bases not matched to a gene: 2. Germline CDR1 and CDR2: LNHDA and SQIVND (reference sequence). The CDR3 runs to 14 residues. This CDR3 reads CASSIGTGNYEQYF. The CDR3 DNA is TGTGCCAGTAGTATAGGGACAGGGAACTACGAGCAGTACTTC.

The CDR3 protein is CASSERGAGYEQYF. The CDR3 bases are TGTGCCAGCAGTGAAAGGGGGGCAGGTTACGAGCAGTACTTC. V is TRBV6-1 and J is TRBJ2-7; D possibly matches TRBD1 or TRBD2 (6 bases each). V lost 2 bases and J lost 4, with 12 bases in between. This CDR3 has 14 residues. Per germline, CDR1 MNHNS and CDR2 SASEGT.

V gene TRBV23-1 combines with J gene TRBJ2-7, with D perhaps TRBD1 or TRBD2 (5 bases each). TRBV23-1 is an ORF for which the function is uncertain. The CDR3 runs to 17 residues. V lost 0 bases and J 3 bases, leaving 18 bases between the germline ends. The CDR3: CASSQSGDGAAIYEQYF. The CDR3 coding sequence is TGCGCCAGCAGTCAATCGGGGGACGGGGCAGCGATCTACGAGCAGTACTTC.

The chain has TRBV7-2 and TRBJ2-7; D is possibly TRBD2 (6 bases). This CDR3 has 15 amino acids. Trimming left V 4 bases short and J 7 bases short, with 20 bases between. Per the germline V gene, CDR1 is SGHTA and CDR2 is FQGNSA. The DNA of the CDR3 is TGTGCCAGCAGCTCCCGACGGTCGGGGGTTGGGGAGCAGTACTTC. This translates into CASSSRRSGVGEQYF.

CDR3 in DNA: TGCGCCAGCGGCCTCACGGGGGCCAACGTCCTGACTTTC. Its translation is CASGLTGANVLTF. The chain is built from TRBV5-1 and TRBJ2-6; D ambiguous. V shed 7 bases and J shed 4 bases, with 9 bases lying between them. From germline, CDR1 is SGHRS and CDR2 YFSETQ. The CDR3 has 13 amino acids.

This clone was recorded only once. The chain recombines TRBV9 with TRBJ1-2; D is unclear. Trimming took 0 bases from V and 0 from J, leaving 9 bases between them. The germline V gene has CDR1 SGDLS and CDR2 YYNGEE. The CDR3 runs to 15 residues. CDR3 bases: TGTGCCAGCAGCGTAGCTCCGGTCCCTAACTATGGCTACACCTTC. This sequence encodes CASSVAPVPNYGYTF.

V gene TRBV30 combines with J gene TRBJ1-2; D uncertain. Germline V gene data show CDR1 as GTSNPN and CDR2 as SVGIG (reference sequence). Trimming removed 4 bases from V and 4 bases from J, with 16 bases in between. CDR3 length: 14 residues. CDR3 amino acids: CAWNGYRKTYGYTF. Written as DNA, the CDR3 is TGTGCCTGGAACGGTTATAGAAAGACCTATGGCTACACCTTC.

This chain connects TRBV25-1 to TRBJ1-1; D unresolved. From germline, CDR1 is MGHDK and CDR2 SYGVNS. The CDR3 loop spans 14 amino acids. With 1 base removed from V and 1 base from J, the gap between germline ends came to 7 bases. The CDR3 nucleotides read TGTGCCAGCAGTGAATCACCTAGGAACACTGAAGCTTTCTTT. It specifies CASSESPRNTEAFF.

The chain combines TRBV27 with TRBJ1-1, with unresolved D. V was trimmed by 0 bases and J by 0 bases, leaving 2 bases between them. The CDR3 spans 13 residues. In germline, CDR1 is MNHEY, CDR2 SMNVEV (reference sequence). CDR3 DNA: TGTGCCAGCAGTTTATCCGTGAACACTGAAGCTTTCTTT. Protein sequence: CASSLSVNTEAFF.

The J gene is TRBJ2-5, the V gene TRBV29-1, with D maybe TRBD1 (5 bases). Trimming stripped 3 bases from V and 5 bases from J, with 7 bases between. CDR3 size: 11 residues. CDR1 and CDR2 (germline): SQVTM, ANQGSEA. This CDR3 is CSVDRDETQYF. In nucleotides, the CDR3 is TGCAGCGTTGACAGGGATGAGACCCAGTACTTC. Supplemented by reference TRBV29-1 and TRBJ2-5, the full variable domain reads SAVISQKPSRDICQRGTSLTIQCQVDSQVTMMFWYRQQPGQSLTLIATANQGSEATYESGFVIDKFPISRPNLTFSTLTVSNMSPEDSSIYLCSVDRDETQYFGPGTRLLVL.

This clone came up a few times. V gene TRBV5-1 combines with J gene TRBJ2-7; 16 bases fit TRBD2. V lost 4 bases, J lost 4 bases, and 8 bases stayed unmatched. This CDR3 comprises 17 residues. Per the germline V gene, CDR1 is SGHRS and CDR2 is YFSETQ. The CDR3 DNA reads as TGCGCCAGCAGCCTGGGACTAGCGGGAGGGGGTGAGTACGAGCAGTACTTC. This codes for CASSLGLAGGGEYEQYF.

The chain joins TRBV14 to TRBJ2-7, with D possibly TRBD2 on 6 matching bases. Germline V gene data show CDR1 as SGHDN and CDR2 as FVKESK. The CDR3 has 14 amino acids. The V and J ends lost 6 bases and 7 bases respectively, with 19 bases between them. CDR3 coding DNA: TGTGCCAGCAGTCCTACTAGCTCCCACCGGGAGCAGTACTTC. Protein product: CASSPTSSHREQYF.

This sequence joins TRBV13 and TRBJ1-1, with D unclear. Trimming stripped 0 bases from V and 2 bases from J, with 7 bases between. CDR3 size: 14 residues. Germline CDR1 reads PRHDT; CDR2 reads FYEKMQ (reference sequence). The CDR3 DNA sequence: TGTGCCAGCAGCTTAGGCCTGGGTAACACTGAAGCTTTCTTT. It specifies CASSLGLGNTEAFF.

The rearrangement links TRBV6-5 to TRBJ1-1; D remains unclear. CDR1 is MNHEY, CDR2 SVGAGI, per germline. V was shortened by 1 base and J by 8 bases, with 11 bases between the two germline ends. This CDR3 contains 13 residues. The CDR3 sequence: CASSYYDGGEAFF. The CDR3 nucleotides are TGTGCCAGCAGTTACTATGACGGCGGGGAAGCTTTCTTT.

Only one count was recorded for this clone. The chain has TRBV7-9 and TRBJ2-7; 8 bases map to TRBD1. Germline V gene sequence: CDR1 SEHNR, CDR2 FQNEAQ (reference sequence). The length of the CDR3 is 16 residues. Trimming removed 5 bases from V and 3 bases from J; junction bases left unmatched: 12. The CDR3 is CASSPPTGQGLYEQYF. CDR3 coding DNA: TGTGCCAGCAGCCCGCCCACAGGACAGGGCCTCTACGAGCAGTACTTC.

This chain connects TRBV29-1 to TRBJ2-1; D is perhaps TRBD1 (6 bases). Germline V gene lookup returns CDR1 SQVTM and CDR2 ANQGSEA. CDR3 length: 12 amino acids. V dropped 7 bases and J dropped 5 bases, with 12 bases sitting between them. The CDR3 bases are TGCAGCGGGGGGCCGAGGGACAATGAGCAGTTCTTC. Translated, it gives CSGGPRDNEQFF.

The chain joins TRBV4-3 to TRBJ2-7; 8 bases map to TRBD1. Per the germline V gene, CDR1 is LGHNA and CDR2 is YSLEER. Germline trimming cut 4 bases from V and 2 bases from J; bases unmatched to any gene: 4. The CDR3 has 14 residues. CDR3 sequence reads: CASSPGQVPYEQYF. In nucleotides, the CDR3 is TGCGCCAGCAGCCCGGGACAGGTCCCCTACGAGCAGTACTTC.

The chain is built from TRBV13 and TRBJ2-7; TRBD2 aligns across 8 bases. There are 16 residues in the CDR3. Per germline, CDR1 PRHDT and CDR2 FYEKMQ (reference sequence). Trimming removed 6 bases from V and 2 bases from J; junction bases left unmatched: 12. This CDR3 is CASSYFSGGAPYEQYF. The DNA for the CDR3 is TGTGCCAGCAGTTACTTTTCCGGGGGGGCTCCCTACGAGCAGTACTTC. Using reference TRBV13 and TRBJ2-7 for the parts outside the CDR3, the full variable domain is AAGVIQSPRHLIKEKRETATLKCYPIPRHDTVYWYQQGPGQDPQFLISFYEKMQSDKGSIPDRFSAQQFSDYHSELNMSSLELGDSALYFCASSYFSGGAPYEQYFGPGTRLTVT.

The CDR3 sequence is CASSLAGMEAQYF. For the CDR3, the DNA is TGTGCCAGCAGCTTAGCGGGTATGGAGGCCCAGTACTTC. The chain is built from TRBV7-2 and TRBJ2-5; D might be TRBD2 (5 bases). V lost 0 bases, J lost 9 bases, and 11 bases lay in between. The germline V gene has CDR1 SGHTA and CDR2 FQGNSA. This CDR3 is built from 13 residues.